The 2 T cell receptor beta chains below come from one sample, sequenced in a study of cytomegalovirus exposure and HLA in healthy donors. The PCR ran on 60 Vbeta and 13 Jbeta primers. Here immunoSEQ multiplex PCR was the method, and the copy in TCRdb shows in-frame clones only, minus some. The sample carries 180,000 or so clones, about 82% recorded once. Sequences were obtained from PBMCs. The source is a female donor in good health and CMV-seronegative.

In DNA, the CDR3 is TGTGCCAGCTCCTCCCGGTACGAGCAGTACTTC. Its protein product is CASSSRYEQYF. The gene calls are TRBV27 and TRBJ2-5; D not resolved. TRBJ2-7 explains the end of the DNA better; the J call may be wrong. The CDR3 runs to 11 residues. In germline, CDR1 is MNHEY, CDR2 SMNVEV (reference sequence).

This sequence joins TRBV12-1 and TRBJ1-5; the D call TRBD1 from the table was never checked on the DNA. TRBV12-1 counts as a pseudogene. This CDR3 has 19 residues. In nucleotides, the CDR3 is TGTGCCAGCAGCCCCAGGACAGGGACTGAGGGAGGTGGCAATCAGCCCCAGCATTTT. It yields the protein CASSPRTGTEGGGNQPQHF.